This TCR beta chain was sequenced for a study of CD8+CD57+ T cells in acquired aplastic anemia. Study summary: Mean DNA quantity obtained from sorted CD4+ and CD8+ cells was 2.5 to 4 ug. Study-level findings and limits: Controls did not differ significantly from patients in CD8+ Simpson's diversity. It was found that under 30 CD8+ CDR3 sequences were shared between patients and controls.

The TCR beta profiling, which covered VDJ combination and CDR3 sequence, was carried out using genomic DNA as the template. TCRdb fed the reads into MiXCR, producing one record per CDR3 protein. The table lists 150,000 to 200,000 distinct CDR3 sequences, roughly 48% of them singletons. J gave up 0 bases and V 6 bases, and 7 bases lay outside the gene matches. The CDR3 runs to 18 residues. This clonotype has a handful of counts. The antigen remains unidentified. Patients picked for sequencing had shown CD8+CD57+ cell expansion detected by flow cytometry. Each patient carried a diagnosis of severe acquired aplastic anemia.

The sample comprised sorted CD4+, CD8+, or CD8+CD57+ T cells (not recorded which) from PBMCs. This clonotype was obtained from a human donor with aplastic anemia. The rearrangement uses TRBV12-3 or TRBV12-4 and TRBJ2-1, with TRBD2 matching over 14 bases. CDR3 coding DNA: TGTGCCAGCAGACCGGGACTAGCGGGAGTAAGCTCCTACAATGAGCAGTTCTTC. Its translation is CASRPGLAGVSSYNEQFF.